This T cell receptor (beta chain) was sequenced in a study of CD8 T cells in ankylosing spondylitis. Study-wide points: Earlier authors reported some of these motif variants in reactive arthritis synovial fluid and blood. Clones tied to disease were said to be significantly enriched in matched ankylosing spondylitis synovial fluid. Ankylosing spondylitis blood appeared to be characterized by a TCR beta motif of several highly homologous variants.

This clonotype has ten or more counts. Its target is not known. Libraries of TCR beta came from quantitative 5'-RACE with molecular barcodes. TCRdb passed the 5' RACE reads through MiXCR, listing each CDR3 protein once. The repertoire includes roughly 13,000 distinct CDR3 sequences, 2.8% of them detected once, and roughly 9% sits in the top ten. Per germline, CDR1 SGDLS and CDR2 YYNGEE. The CDR3 loop spans 15 amino acids. V lost 0 bases and J 4 bases, leaving 12 bases between the germline ends. The J gene is TRBJ2-3, the V gene TRBV9, with D possibly TRBD2 on 5 matching bases. The clonotype was recovered from a male donor with ankylosing spondylitis or in good health (not recorded which). Sample: blood, either unsorted or a sorted T cell fraction (not recorded which). The CDR3 here is CASSVVEGLADTQYF. CDR3 sequence (DNA): TGTGCCAGCAGCGTAGTCGAGGGTTTGGCAGATACGCAGTATTTT.